A single T cell receptor beta chain is shown here with its context. Germline CDR1 reads LGHNA; CDR2 reads YSLEER. The length of the CDR3 is 18 residues. V lost 1 base, J lost 0 bases, and 18 bases lay in between. This sample was taken from a study of blood T cell repertoires in COVID-19. About the study: Collection of acute and convalescent COVID-19 samples took place in the United States, Italy and Spain. In each case, the material was cDNA or gDNA derived from T cells, B-cell-depleted T cells, or PBMCs.

The participants were between roughly 18 and 100 years old and came from fewer than 25 US areas. In the original analysis: By means of reference gene primer amplification, nucleated cell counts were estimated. TCRdb's copy holds only in-frame clones and misses some; the assay was immunoSEQ multiplex PCR. The DNA was the basis for D and trimming; V, J and clone size are from that table. Found here are about 170,000 clones, roughly 85% of them singletons; the top ten hold over 15%. The chain combines TRBV4-3 with TRBJ2-5; TRBD1 might be the D (7 bases). This clonotype was sampled from a woman aged 65 to 85 in a cohort exposed to, infected with or recovered from COVID-19 (not recorded which). Sequencing input: PBMCs or T cells enriched from blood (not recorded which). CDR3 residues: CASSQVWGDSLHQETQYF. CDR3 nucleotide sequence: TGCGCCAGCAGCCAAGTTTGGGGGGACAGTCTGCACCAAGAGACCCAGTACTTC.